Listed below are T cell receptor beta chains from one sample, sequenced in a study of metastatic and nonmetastatic thyroid tumors. MiXCR re-clonotyped the PCR reads for TCRdb. The sample yields just over 20,000 clones, around 12% seen once. Material for sequencing was blood. Receptor source: a female donor with papillary thyroid cancer or a benign thyroid nodule (not recorded which). Some clones in this sample may be carry-over from other donors' samples. CDR3s leave out the opening cysteine and the closing phenylalanine or tryptophan. Each record gives: V gene, J gene, CDR3 protein.

v_call: TRBV4-2; j_call: TRBJ2-7; cdr3_aa: ASSHREVYEQY
v_call: TRBV5-6; j_call: TRBJ2-5; cdr3_aa: ASSLGEVETQY
v_call: TRBV6-1; j_call: TRBJ1-2; cdr3_aa: ASREIPGQSF
v_call: TRBV4-2; j_call: TRBJ2-3; cdr3_aa: ASSQGSGRVTDTQY
v_call: TRBV5-5; j_call: TRBJ2-1; cdr3_aa: ASSLGSGGLNEQF
v_call: TRBV29-1; j_call: TRBJ1-2; cdr3_aa: SVGEQDYGYT
v_call: TRBV20-1; j_call: TRBJ2-7; cdr3_aa: SGDSRSSGGYEQY
v_call: TRBV11-1; j_call: TRBJ2-1; cdr3_aa: ASSLFQSGRAHINEQF
v_call: TRBV11-3; j_call: TRBJ2-3; cdr3_aa: ASSLGAWLATDTDTQY
v_call: TRBV5-1; j_call: TRBJ1-3; cdr3_aa: ASSLGGAGNTIY
v_call: TRBV27; j_call: TRBJ2-5; cdr3_aa: ASSFGKQETQY
v_call: TRBV5-1; j_call: TRBJ2-7; cdr3_aa: ASRQRGIAGAEQY
v_call: TRBV19; j_call: TRBJ2-5; cdr3_aa: ASSGRNQETQY
v_call: TRBV4-1; j_call: TRBJ1-1; cdr3_aa: ASSQEGLGWNTEAF
v_call: TRBV30; j_call: TRBJ2-2; cdr3_aa: SWSLNTGELF
v_call: TRBV6-1; j_call: TRBJ2-7; cdr3_aa: ASSTWGGQGVYEQY
v_call: TRBV2; j_call: TRBJ1-2; cdr3_aa: ASSHLVHGNYGYT
v_call: TRBV6-1; j_call: TRBJ1-1; cdr3_aa: ASSQYTEAF
v_call: TRBV19; j_call: TRBJ2-2; cdr3_aa: ASSWDFASTGELF
v_call: TRBV18; j_call: TRBJ2-2; cdr3_aa: ASSSATGNTGELF
v_call: TRBV10-2; j_call: TRBJ2-2; cdr3_aa: ASTPYKDRNTGELF
v_call: TRBV5-1; j_call: TRBJ2-6; cdr3_aa: ASSLSRSVSGANVLT
v_call: TRBV28; j_call: TRBJ1-5; cdr3_aa: ASSLGQGFHQPQH
v_call: TRBV19; j_call: TRBJ1-1; cdr3_aa: ASTTADRKGTEAF
v_call: TRBV30; j_call: TRBJ1-2; cdr3_aa: AWERQGVYGYT
v_call: TRBV6-1; j_call: TRBJ1-5; cdr3_aa: ASSLGTGEFNQPQH
v_call: TRBV20-1; j_call: TRBJ2-7; cdr3_aa: SAHRWDSLNEQY
v_call: TRBV19; j_call: TRBJ2-7; cdr3_aa: ASSSMAGSRTYDQY
v_call: TRBV5-6; j_call: TRBJ1-3; cdr3_aa: ASSFGQGAGNTIY
v_call: TRBV7-8; j_call: TRBJ2-1; cdr3_aa: ASSFDWDNEQF
v_call: TRBV6-1; j_call: TRBJ2-1; cdr3_aa: ASSERGVRHNEQF